These T cell receptor beta chains were read from a single sample in a study of CD8+ T cells in alopecia areata. Clones were read by immunoSEQ multiplex PCR, and TCRdb kept only the in-frame ones, dropping some. This sample yields 150,000 to 200,000 clones, of which 50% to 60% are seen a single time; about 4.9% belongs to the top ten. The specimen sequenced was CD4+ T cells sorted from blood. These receptors were obtained from a human donor in good health. Each CDR3 is given with its conserved first and last residue. A D gene is named only where the DNA matches it firmly. Not all rows give a size; the values are once, few, many and, for expanded clones, a class.

12	.	TRBV30	TRBJ1-2	.	TGTGCCTGGAGGAAACAGGGAGAGGGCTACACCTTC	CAWRKQGEGYTF
12	.	TRBV7-9	TRBJ1-1	few	TGTGCCAGCAGCAGGACAGACTCTGAAGCTTTCTTT	CASSRTDSEAFF
14	TRBD1	TRBV30	TRBJ1-5	.	TGTGCCTGGAGCGATGGACAGGGGAATCAGCCCCAGCATTTT	CAWSDGQGNQPQHF
15	TRBD2	TRBV28	TRBJ2-1	few	TGTGCCAGCAGTTTGACAACTAGCGGGTCCAATGAGCAGTTCTTC	CASSLTTSGSNEQFF
11	.	TRBV9	TRBJ2-1	.	TGTGCCAGCAGCGTAGACAATGAGCAGTTCTTC	CASSVDNEQFF
13	TRBD1	TRBV27	TRBJ2-7	.	TGTGCCAGCAGTTCGGGACAGGGCTACGAGCAGTACTTC	CASSSGQGYEQYF
14	TRBD2	TRBV5-6	TRBJ2-7	.	TGTGCCAGCAGGCTGAGCGGGGAAACCTACGAGCAGTACTTC	CASRLSGETYEQYF
16	.	TRBV7-3	TRBJ2-5	few	TGTGCCAGCAGCTCCCGACTGAACGCTGGAGGAGAGACCCAGTACTTC	CASSSRLNAGGETQYF
14	.	TRBV7-9	TRBJ1-2	.	TGTGCCAGCAGCGCCGGACAGTCACGTTGGGGCTACACCTTC	CASSAGQSRWGYTF
14	.	TRBV6-5	TRBJ2-5	few	TGTGCCAGCAGGTGGGACCGACTTCAAGAGACCCAGTACTTC	CASRWDRLQETQYF
17	.	TRBV25-1	TRBJ2-1	.	TGTGCCAGCAGTTATGATTGGGGGGCGGCGGACACGGGTGAGCAGTTCTTC	CASSYDWGAADTGEQFF
13	.	TRBV30	TRBJ1-5	.	TGTGCCTGGAGTCAGGGGACTCATCAGCCCCAGCATTTT	CAWSQGTHQPQHF
15	.	TRBV6-1	TRBJ2-5	few	TGTGCCAGCAGTGATGCGGTGGGGTTAGGCGAGACCCAGTACTTC	CASSDAVGLGETQYF
14	TRBD1	TRBV29-1	TRBJ2-5	.	TGCAGCGTTGAAACGGGCAGGGGGCTAGAGACCCAGTACTTC	CSVETGRGLETQYF
14	TRBD2	TRBV30	TRBJ2-2	.	TGTGCCTGGAGCATAGCGGGGGGGACCGGGGAGCTGTTTTTT	CAWSIAGGTGELFF
14	.	TRBV4-1	TRBJ2-3	few	TGCGCCAGCAGCCAAGATCGCTTGACAGATACGCAGTATTTT	CASSQDRLTDTQYF
17	TRBD2	TRBV7-2	TRBJ2-4	.	TGTGCCAGCAGCTCGGGACTAGCGGGAGAGGCCAAAAACATTCAGTACTTC	CASSSGLAGEAKNIQYF
17	TRBD1	TRBV27	TRBJ1-1	.	TGTGCCAGCAGTTTACGCCCGACAGGGGTGTCTAACACTGAAGCTTTCTTT	CASSLRPTGVSNTEAFF
14	.	TRBV10-3	TRBJ1-1	.	TGTGCCATCAGCATTACAGGGTACGGAACTGAAGCTTTCTTT	CAISITGYGTEAFF
16	.	TRBV27	TRBJ2-6	.	TGTGCCAGCAGTTTGTTCACAGGGACTGGGGCCAACGTCCTGACTTTC	CASSLFTGTGANVLTF
14	.	TRBV29-1	TRBJ1-2	.	TGCAGCGTTGATGTGTCGCGGGGAGGGGATGGCTACACCTTC	CSVDVSRGGDGYTF
18	.	TRBV7-9	TRBJ1-1	few	TGTGCCAGCAGCTTAAAAAGGTGGAGGGACGGAATGAACACTGAAGCTTTCTTT	CASSLKRWRDGMNTEAFF
15	TRBD1	TRBV13	TRBJ2-1	few	TGTGCCAGCAGCCGAATCCAGACAGGGGCCGAAGAGCAGTTCTTC	CASSRIQTGAEEQFF
14	.	TRBV6-1	TRBJ1-4	.	TGTGCCAGCACCCCAGACCCCCCCGGAGAAAAACTGTTTTTT	CASTPDPPGEKLFF
14	TRBD2	TRBV29-1	TRBJ2-1	few	TGCAGCGTATCCGGGACTAGGAAATACAATGAGCAGTTCTTC	CSVSGTRKYNEQFF
13	TRBD1	TRBV28	TRBJ2-5	.	TGTGCCAGCAGCAAGGGACAGGCTGAGACCCAGTACTTC	CASSKGQAETQYF
13	.	TRBV27	TRBJ1-2	.	TGTGCCAGCAGTTTAAGTGGGCGCTATGGCTACACCTTC	CASSLSGRYGYTF
14	TRBD2	TRBV4-1	TRBJ2-5	.	TGCGCCAGCAGCCTCGGACTAGTAGAAGAGACCCAGTACTTC	CASSLGLVEETQYF
13	.	TRBV25-1	TRBJ1-1	.	TGTGCCAGCAGGGACAGACTCAACACTGAAGCTTTCTTT	CASRDRLNTEAFF
12	.	TRBV30	TRBJ2-7	few	TGTGCCTGGACCCAGGACACGTACGAGCAGTACTTC	CAWTQDTYEQYF
17	TRBD2	TRBV29-1	TRBJ2-1	.	TGCAGCGTCGCAGGGACTAGCGAGATTGTCTCCTACAATGAGCAGTTCTTC	CSVAGTSEIVSYNEQFF
11	.	TRBV7-9	TRBJ2-1	.	TGTGCCAGCAGCCGCAGGGGCGAACGGTTCTTC	CASSRRGERFF
18	.	TRBV14	TRBJ2-1	.	TGTGCCAGCAGCCAATCTAACACCTGGAGGGATGGATACAATGAGCAGTTCTTC	CASSQSNTWRDGYNEQFF
13	TRBD2	TRBV5-1	TRBJ2-3	.	TGCGCCAGCCGGACTAGCTACACAGATACGCAGTATTTT	CASRTSYTDTQYF
15	.	TRBV25-1	TRBJ2-1	few	TGTGCCAGCAGTGAAGGCCAACTAGGCCCCAATGAGCAGTTCTTC	CASSEGQLGPNEQFF
11	TRBD1	TRBV20-1	TRBJ1-5	.	TGCAGTGCTACAGGGGGCCAGCCCCAGCATTTT	CSATGGQPQHF
16	TRBD1	TRBV18	TRBJ2-5	.	TGTGCCAGCTCACCGGGCGTTGGACAGGGCCAAGAGACCCAGTACTTC	CASSPGVGQGQETQYF
13	.	TRBV10-3	TRBJ1-4	few	TGTGCCTCCTCTGGGGGGTCTGGAGAAAAACTGTTTTTT	CASSGGSGEKLFF
13	.	TRBV29-1	TRBJ1-1	few	TGCAGCGCTAGGGCGGGGGGACGCACTGAAGCTTTCTTT	CSARAGGRTEAFF
14	.	TRBV23-1	TRBJ2-1	.	TGCGCCAGCAGTCAGGATAACACCGTGAATGAGCAGTTCTTC	CASSQDNTVNEQFF
11	.	TRBV20-1	TRBJ2-7	few	TGCAGTGCTCTTCGGACCTACGAGCAGTACTTC	CSALRTYEQYF
13	.	TRBV29-1	TRBJ2-2	.	TGCAGCGTTGTCAGCAGGGTGGCCGGGGAGCTGTTTTTT	CSVVSRVAGELFF
17	.	TRBV4-1	TRBJ1-5	.	TGCGCCAGCAGTACCGGGGCGGCGCGGGGAAGCAATCAGCCCCAGCATTTT	CASSTGAARGSNQPQHF
13	.	TRBV5-6	TRBJ2-2	.	TGTGCCAGCAGCTTGAGCGGGCCCGGGGAGCTGTTTTTT	CASSLSGPGELFF
12	.	TRBV9	TRBJ2-4	few	TGTGCCAGCAGCGACGGAGGGGACATTCAGTACTTC	CASSDGGDIQYF
13	.	TRBV6-5	TRBJ2-7	.	TGTGCCAGCAGGATCGACAGAGGCTACGAGCAGTACTTC	CASRIDRGYEQYF
17	TRBD1	TRBV7-9	TRBJ2-6	.	TGTGCCAGCAGCTCCTGGACAGGAGACTCTGGGGCCAACGTCCTGACTTTC	CASSSWTGDSGANVLTF
13	.	TRBV30	TRBJ1-1	.	TGTGCCTGGAGTCGGCAGTCAAACACTGAAGCTTTCTTT	CAWSRQSNTEAFF
10	.	TRBV2	TRBJ2-1	.	TGTGCCAGAGAGGTCAATGAGCAGTTCTTC	CAREVNEQFF
13	.	TRBV2	TRBJ2-7	.	TGTGCCAGGTCCGGGCCAAACTCCTACGAGCAGTACTTC	CARSGPNSYEQYF
16	.	TRBV6-5	TRBJ2-2	many	TGTGCCAGCAGTTACTCGGGGTCGGCGCTTACCGGGGAGCTGTTTTTT	CASSYSGSALTGELFF
13	.	TRBV10-3	TRBJ2-3	few	TGTGCCATCAGTGAACTGGTCCAGGCTACGCAGTATTTT	CAISELVQATQYF